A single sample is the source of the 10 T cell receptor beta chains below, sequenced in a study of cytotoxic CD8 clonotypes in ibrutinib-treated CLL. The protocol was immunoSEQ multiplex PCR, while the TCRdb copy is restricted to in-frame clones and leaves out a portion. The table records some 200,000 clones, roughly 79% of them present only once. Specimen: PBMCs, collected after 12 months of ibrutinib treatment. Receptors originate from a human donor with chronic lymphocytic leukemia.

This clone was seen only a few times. The CDR3 here is CASSTRHGDYEQYF. CDR3 DNA sequence: TGTGCCAGCAGCACTCGTCATGGGGACTACGAGCAGTACTTC. This sequence joins TRBV11-2 and TRBJ2-7, with D hard to call. This CDR3 region has 14 residues. Per the germline V gene, CDR1 is SGHAT and CDR2 is FQNNGV. The V and J ends lost 5 bases and 3 bases respectively, with 14 bases between them. Based on the CDR3 plus reference TRBV11-2 and TRBJ2-7, the full variable domain is EAGVAQSPRYKIIEKRQSVAFWCNPISGHATLYWYQQILGQGPKLLIQFQNNGVVDDSQLPKDRFSAERLKGVDSTLKIQPAKLEDSAVYLCASSTRHGDYEQYFGPGTRLTVT.

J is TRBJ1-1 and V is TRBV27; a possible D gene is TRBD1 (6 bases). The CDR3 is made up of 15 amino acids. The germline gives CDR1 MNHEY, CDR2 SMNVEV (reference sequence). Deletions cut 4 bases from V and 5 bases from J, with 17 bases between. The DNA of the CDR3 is TGTGCCAGCAGTTCCGCGGGGGGCGCGAAAACTGAAGCTTTCTTT. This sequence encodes CASSSAGGAKTEAFF.

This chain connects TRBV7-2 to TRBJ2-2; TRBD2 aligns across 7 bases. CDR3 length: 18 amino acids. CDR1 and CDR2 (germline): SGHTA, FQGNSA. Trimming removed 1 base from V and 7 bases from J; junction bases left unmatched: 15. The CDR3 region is CASSLGSSGDLLGGELFF. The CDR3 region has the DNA TGTGCCAGCAGCTTAGGGTCGAGCGGGGACCTCCTCGGCGGGGAGCTGTTTTTT. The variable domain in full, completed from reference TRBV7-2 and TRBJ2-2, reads GAGVSQSPSNKVTEKGKDVELRCDPISGHTALYWYRQSLGQGLEFLIYFQGNSAPDKSGLPSDRFSAERTGGSVSTLTIQRTQQEDSAVYLCASSLGSSGDLLGGELFFGEGSRLTVL.

The CDR3 DNA sequence: TGCGCCAGCAGCCAAGTGGCCGGCAGCAATCAGCCCCAGCATTTT. Amino acids: CASSQVAGSNQPQHF. This rearrangement joins TRBV4-1 to TRBJ1-5; D is undetermined. In germline, CDR1 is MGHRA, CDR2 YSYEKL. The CDR3 loop spans 15 amino acids. V lost 1 base and J lost 1, with 8 bases in between.

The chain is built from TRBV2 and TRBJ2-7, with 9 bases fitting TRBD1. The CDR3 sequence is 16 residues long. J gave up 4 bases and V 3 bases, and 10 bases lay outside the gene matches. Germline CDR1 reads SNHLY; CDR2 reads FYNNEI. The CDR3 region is CASSEGWDRVPYEQYF. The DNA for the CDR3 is TGTGCCAGCAGTGAGGGCTGGGACAGGGTCCCATACGAGCAGTACTTC. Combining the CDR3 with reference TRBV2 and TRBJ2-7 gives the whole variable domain EPEVTQTPSHQVTQMGQEVILRCVPISNHLYFYWYRQILGQKVEFLVSFYNNEISEKSEIFDDQFSVERPDGSNFTLKIRSTKLEDSAMYFCASSEGWDRVPYEQYFGPGTRLTVT.

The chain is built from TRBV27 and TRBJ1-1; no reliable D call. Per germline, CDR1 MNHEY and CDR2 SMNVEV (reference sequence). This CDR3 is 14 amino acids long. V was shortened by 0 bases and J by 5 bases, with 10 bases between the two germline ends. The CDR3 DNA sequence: TGTGCCAGCAGTTTATCGCCGGGGTTGACTGAAGCTTTCTTT. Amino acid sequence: CASSLSPGLTEAFF.

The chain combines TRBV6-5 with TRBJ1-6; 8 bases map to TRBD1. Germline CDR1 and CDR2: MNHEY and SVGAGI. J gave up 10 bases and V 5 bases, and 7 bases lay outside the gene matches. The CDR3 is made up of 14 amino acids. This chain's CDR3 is CASSETGAGSPLHF. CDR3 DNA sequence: TGTGCCAGCAGTGAGACAGGGGCAGGCTCACCCCTCCACTTT.

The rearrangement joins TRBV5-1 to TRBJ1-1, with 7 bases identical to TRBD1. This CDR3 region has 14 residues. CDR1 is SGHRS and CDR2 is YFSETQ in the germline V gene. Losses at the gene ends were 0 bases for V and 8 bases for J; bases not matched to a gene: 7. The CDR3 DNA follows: TGCGCCAGCAGCTTGGTAGGTGACAGGGCCGAAGCTTTCTTT. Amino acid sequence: CASSLVGDRAEAFF.

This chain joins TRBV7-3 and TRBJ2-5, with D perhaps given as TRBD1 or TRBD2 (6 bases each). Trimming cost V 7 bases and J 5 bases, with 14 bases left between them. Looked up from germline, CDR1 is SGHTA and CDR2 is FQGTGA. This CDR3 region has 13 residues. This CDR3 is CASTKRGDETQYF. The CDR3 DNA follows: TGTGCCAGCACCAAAAGGGGGGACGAGACCCAGTACTTC.

The CDR3 region has the DNA TGTGCCTGGACTCCCTTGGGGGGGCTCACTGAAGCTTTCTTT. This translates into CAWTPLGGLTEAFF. The chain has TRBV30 and TRBJ1-1; D might be TRBD1 (6 bases). This CDR3 is 14 amino acids long. The germline CDR1 and CDR2 sequences are GTSNPN and SVGIG (reference sequence). The germline V and J ends were trimmed by 4 bases and 4 bases, with 16 bases remaining between them.